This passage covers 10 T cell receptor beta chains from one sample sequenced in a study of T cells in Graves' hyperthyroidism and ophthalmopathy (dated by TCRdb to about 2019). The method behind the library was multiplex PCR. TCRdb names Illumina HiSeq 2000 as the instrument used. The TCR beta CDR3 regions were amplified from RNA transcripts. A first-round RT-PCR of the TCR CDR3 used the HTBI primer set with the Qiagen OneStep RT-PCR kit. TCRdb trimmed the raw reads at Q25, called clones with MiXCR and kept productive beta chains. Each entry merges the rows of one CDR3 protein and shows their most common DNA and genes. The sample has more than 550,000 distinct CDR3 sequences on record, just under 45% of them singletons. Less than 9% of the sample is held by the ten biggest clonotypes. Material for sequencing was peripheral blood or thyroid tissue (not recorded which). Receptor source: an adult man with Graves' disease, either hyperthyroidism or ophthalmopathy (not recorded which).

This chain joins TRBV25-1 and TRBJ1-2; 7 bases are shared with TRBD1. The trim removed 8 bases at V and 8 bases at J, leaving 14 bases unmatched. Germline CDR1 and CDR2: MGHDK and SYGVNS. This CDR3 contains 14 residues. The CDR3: CASLAQTGEGGYTF. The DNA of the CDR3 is TGTGCCAGCTTAGCCCAAACAGGGGAGGGCGGCTACACCTTC.

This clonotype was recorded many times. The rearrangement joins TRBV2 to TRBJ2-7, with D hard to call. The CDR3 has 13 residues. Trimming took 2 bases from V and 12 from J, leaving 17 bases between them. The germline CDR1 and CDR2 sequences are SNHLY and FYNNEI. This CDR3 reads CASSELADRRSYF. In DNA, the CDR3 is TGTGCCAGCAGTGAATTGGCGGACCGCAGATCGTACTTC.

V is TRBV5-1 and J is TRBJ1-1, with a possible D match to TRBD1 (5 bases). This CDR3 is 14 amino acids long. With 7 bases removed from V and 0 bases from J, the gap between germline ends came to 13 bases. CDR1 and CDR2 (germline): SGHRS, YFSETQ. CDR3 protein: CASRFGAMNTEAFF. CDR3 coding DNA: TGCGCCAGCCGGTTTGGGGCCATGAACACTGAAGCTTTCTTT.

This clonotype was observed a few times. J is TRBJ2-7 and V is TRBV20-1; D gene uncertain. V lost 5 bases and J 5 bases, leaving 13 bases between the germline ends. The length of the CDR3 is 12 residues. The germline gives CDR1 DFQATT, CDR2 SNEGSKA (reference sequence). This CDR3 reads CSAFFSVHEQYF. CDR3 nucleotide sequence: TGCAGTGCTTTCTTCAGTGTCCACGAGCAGTACTTC.

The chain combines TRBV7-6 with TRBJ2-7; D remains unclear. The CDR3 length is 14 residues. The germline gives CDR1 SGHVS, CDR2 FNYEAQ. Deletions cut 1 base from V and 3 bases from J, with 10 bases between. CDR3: CASSLGAQNYEQYF. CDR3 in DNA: TGTGCCAGCAGCTTAGGGGCTCAAAACTACGAGCAGTACTTC.

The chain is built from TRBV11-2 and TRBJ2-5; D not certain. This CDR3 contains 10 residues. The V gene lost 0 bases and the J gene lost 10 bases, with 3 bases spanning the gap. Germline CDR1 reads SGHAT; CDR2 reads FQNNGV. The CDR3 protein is CASSLEDQYF. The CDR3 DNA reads TGTGCCAGCAGCTTAGAGGACCAGTACTTC.

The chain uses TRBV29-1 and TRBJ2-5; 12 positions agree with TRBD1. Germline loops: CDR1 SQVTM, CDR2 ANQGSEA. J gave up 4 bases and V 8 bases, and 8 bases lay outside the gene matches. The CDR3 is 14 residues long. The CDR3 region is CSMTGTGGRETQYF. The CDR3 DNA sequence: TGCAGCATGACCGGGACAGGGGGCCGAGAGACCCAGTACTTC. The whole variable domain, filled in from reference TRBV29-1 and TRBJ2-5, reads SAVISQKPSRDICQRGTSLTIQCQVDSQVTMMFWYRQQPGQSLTLIATANQGSEATYESGFVIDKFPISRPNLTFSTLTVSNMSPEDSSIYLCSMTGTGGRETQYFGPGTRLLVL.

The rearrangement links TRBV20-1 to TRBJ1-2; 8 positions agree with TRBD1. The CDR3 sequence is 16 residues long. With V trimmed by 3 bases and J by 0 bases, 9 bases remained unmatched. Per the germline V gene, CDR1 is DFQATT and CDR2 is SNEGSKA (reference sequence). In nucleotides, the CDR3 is TGCAGTGCTAGGGGGAGACGGGACAGGACTAACTATGGCTACACCTTC. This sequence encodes CSARGRRDRTNYGYTF.

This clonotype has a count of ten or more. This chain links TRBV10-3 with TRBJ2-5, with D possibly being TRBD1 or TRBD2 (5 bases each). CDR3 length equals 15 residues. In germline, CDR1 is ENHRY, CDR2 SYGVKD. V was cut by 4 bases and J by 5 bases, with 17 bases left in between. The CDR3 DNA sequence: TGTGCCATCAGTGCGGCTAGCCCGGGGACGGAGACCCAGTACTTC. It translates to CAISAASPGTETQYF.

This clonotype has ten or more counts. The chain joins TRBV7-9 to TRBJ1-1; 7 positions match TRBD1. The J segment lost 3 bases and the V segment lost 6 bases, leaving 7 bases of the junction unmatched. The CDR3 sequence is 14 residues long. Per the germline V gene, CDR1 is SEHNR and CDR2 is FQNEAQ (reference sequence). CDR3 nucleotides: TGTGCCAGCAGTAAGACAGGGCTGGACACTGAAGCTTTCTTT. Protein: CASSKTGLDTEAFF. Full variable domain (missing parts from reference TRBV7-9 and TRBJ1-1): DTGVSQNPRHKITKRGQNVTFRCDPISEHNRLYWYRQTLGQGPEFLTYFQNEAQLEKSRLLSDRFSAERPKGSFSTLEIQRTEQGDSAMYLCASSKTGLDTEAFFGQGTRLTVV.